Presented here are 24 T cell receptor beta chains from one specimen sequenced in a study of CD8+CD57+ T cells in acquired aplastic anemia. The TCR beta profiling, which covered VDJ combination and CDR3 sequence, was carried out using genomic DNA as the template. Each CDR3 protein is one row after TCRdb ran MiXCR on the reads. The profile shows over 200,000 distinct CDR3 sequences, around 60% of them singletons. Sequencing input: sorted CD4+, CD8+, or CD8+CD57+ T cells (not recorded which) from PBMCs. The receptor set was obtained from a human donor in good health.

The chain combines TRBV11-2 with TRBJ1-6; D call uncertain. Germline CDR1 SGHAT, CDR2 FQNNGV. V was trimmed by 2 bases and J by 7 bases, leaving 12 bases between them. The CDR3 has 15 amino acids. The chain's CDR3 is CASSLTGGGNSPLHF. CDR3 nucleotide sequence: TGTGCCAGCAGCTTAACTGGCGGAGGCAATTCACCCCTCCACTTT.

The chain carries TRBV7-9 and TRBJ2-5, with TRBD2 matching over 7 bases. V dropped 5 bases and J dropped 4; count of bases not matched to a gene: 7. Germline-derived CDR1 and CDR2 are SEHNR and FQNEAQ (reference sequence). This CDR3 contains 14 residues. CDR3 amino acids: CASSRTSDLETQYF. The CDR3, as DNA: TGTGCCAGCAGCCGAACTAGCGATCTAGAGACCCAGTACTTC.

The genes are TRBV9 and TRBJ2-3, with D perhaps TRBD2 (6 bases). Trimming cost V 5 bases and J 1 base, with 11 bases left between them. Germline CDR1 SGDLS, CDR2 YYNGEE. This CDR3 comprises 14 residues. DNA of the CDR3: TGTGCCAGCAGAGATGAGCGGGGCACAGATACGCAGTATTTT. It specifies CASRDERGTDTQYF.

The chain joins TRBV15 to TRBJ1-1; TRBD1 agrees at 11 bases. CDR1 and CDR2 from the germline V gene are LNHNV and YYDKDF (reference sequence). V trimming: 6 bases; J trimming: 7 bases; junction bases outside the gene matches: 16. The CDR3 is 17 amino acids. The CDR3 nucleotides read TGTGCCACCAGTACAACTGTGAGGACAGGGGGCTTCGGTGAAGCTTTCTTT. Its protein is CATSTTVRTGGFGEAFF.

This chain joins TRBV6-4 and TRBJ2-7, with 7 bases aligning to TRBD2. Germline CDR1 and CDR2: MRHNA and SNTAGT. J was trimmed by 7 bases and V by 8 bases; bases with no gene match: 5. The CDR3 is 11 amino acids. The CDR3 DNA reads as TGTGCCAGCCTTGCGGGAGATGAGCAGTACTTC. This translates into CASLAGDEQYF.

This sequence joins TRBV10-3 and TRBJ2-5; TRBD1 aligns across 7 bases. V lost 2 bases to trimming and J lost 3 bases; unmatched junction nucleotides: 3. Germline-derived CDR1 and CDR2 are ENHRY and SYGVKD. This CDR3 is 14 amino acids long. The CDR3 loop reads CAISEAGGEETQYF. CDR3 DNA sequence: TGTGCCATCAGTGAGGCAGGGGGAGAAGAGACCCAGTACTTC.

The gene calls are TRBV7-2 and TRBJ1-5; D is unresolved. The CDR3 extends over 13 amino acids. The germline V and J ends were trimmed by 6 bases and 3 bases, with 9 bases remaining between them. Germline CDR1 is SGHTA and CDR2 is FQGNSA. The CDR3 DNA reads TGTGCCAGCAGTTACGACCCCAATCAGCCCCAGCATTTT. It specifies CASSYDPNQPQHF.

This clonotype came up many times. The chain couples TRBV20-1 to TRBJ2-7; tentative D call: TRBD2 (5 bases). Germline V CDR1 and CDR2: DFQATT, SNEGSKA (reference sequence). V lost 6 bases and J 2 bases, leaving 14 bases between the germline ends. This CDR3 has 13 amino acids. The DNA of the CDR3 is TGCAGTGCCCGAAGCCCGGGGACCTACGAGCAGTACTTC. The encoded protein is CSARSPGTYEQYF.

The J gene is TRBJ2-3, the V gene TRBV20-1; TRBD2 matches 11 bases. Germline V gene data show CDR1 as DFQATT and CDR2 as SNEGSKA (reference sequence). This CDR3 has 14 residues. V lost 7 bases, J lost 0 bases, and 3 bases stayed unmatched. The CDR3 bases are TGCAGTGGGAGGACTAGCGGGAGCACAGATACGCAGTATTTT. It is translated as CSGRTSGSTDTQYF.

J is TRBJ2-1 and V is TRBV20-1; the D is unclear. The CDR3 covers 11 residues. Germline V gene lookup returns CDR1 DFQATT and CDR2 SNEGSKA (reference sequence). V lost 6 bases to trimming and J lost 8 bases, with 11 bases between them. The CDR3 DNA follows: TGCAGTGCGGCCCCTGGGGATGAGCAGTTCTTC. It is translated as CSAAPGDEQFF.

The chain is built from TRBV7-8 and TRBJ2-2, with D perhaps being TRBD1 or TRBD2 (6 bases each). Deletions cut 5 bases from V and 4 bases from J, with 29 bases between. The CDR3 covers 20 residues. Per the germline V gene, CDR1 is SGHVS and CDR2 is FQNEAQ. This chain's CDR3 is CASSGARRWGARIPTGELFF. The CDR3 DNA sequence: TGTGCCAGCAGCGGGGCTAGGCGGTGGGGGGCCCGGATTCCCACCGGGGAGCTGTTTTTT.

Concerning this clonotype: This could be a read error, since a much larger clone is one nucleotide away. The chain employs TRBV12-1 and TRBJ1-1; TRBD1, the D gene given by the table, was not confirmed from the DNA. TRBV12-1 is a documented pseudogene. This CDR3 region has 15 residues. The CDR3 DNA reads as TGTGCCAGCACCAGAGGCGACAGGGTGAGCACTGAAGCTTTCTTT. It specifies CASTRGDRVSTEAFF.

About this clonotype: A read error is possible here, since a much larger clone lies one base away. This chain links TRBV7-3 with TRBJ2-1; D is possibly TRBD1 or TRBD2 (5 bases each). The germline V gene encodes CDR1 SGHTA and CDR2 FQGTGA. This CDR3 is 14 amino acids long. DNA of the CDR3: TGTGCCAGCAGCCCGGGACGGTTCTACGATGAGCAGTTCTTC. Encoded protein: CASSPGRFYDEQFF.

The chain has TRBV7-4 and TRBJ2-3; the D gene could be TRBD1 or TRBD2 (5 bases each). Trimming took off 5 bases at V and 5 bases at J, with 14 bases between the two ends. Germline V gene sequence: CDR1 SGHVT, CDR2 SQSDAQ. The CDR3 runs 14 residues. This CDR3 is CASSTLGAGDTQYF. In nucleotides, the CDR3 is TGTGCCAGCAGCACCCTTGGGGCGGGAGATACGCAGTATTTT.

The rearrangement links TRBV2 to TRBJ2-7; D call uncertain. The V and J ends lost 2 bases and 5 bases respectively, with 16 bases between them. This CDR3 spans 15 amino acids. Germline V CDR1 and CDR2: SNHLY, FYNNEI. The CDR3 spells CASSEWSRIGNEQYF. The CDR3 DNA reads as TGTGCCAGCAGTGAATGGTCTAGGATCGGCAACGAGCAGTACTTC.

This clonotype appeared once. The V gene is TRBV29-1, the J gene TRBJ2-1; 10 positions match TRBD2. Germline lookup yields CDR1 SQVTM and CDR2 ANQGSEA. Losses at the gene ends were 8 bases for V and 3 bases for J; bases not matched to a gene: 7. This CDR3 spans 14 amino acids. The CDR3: CSSTSGVSYNEQFF. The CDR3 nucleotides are TGCAGCAGTACTAGCGGGGTTAGCTACAATGAGCAGTTCTTC.

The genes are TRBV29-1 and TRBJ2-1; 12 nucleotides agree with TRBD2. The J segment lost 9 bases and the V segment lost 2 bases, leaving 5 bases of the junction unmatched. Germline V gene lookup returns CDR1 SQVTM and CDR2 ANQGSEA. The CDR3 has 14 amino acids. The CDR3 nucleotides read TGCAGCGTTGAACTAGCGGGGGGGGGAGGTGAGCAGTTCTTC. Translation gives CSVELAGGGGEQFF.

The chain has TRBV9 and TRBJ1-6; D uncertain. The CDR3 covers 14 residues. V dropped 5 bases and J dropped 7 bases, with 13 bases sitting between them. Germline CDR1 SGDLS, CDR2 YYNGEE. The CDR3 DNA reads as TGTGCCAGCAGTTTCTCAGGAAGCAATTCACCCCTCCACTTT. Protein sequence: CASSFSGSNSPLHF.

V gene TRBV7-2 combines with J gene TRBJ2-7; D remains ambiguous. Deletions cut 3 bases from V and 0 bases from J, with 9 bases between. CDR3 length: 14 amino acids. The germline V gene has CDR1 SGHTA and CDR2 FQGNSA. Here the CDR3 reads CASSFTESSYEQYF. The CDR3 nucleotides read TGTGCCAGCAGCTTCACAGAGAGCTCCTACGAGCAGTACTTC.

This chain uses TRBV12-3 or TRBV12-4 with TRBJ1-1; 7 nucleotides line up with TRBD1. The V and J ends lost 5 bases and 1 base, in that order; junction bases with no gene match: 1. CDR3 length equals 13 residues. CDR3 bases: TGTGCCAGCAGTAACAGGGGGAACACTGAAGCTTTCTTT. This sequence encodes CASSNRGNTEAFF.

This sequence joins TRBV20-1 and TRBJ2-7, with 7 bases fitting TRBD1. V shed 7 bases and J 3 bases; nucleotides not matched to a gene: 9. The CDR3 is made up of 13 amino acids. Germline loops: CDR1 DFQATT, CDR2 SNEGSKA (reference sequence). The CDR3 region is CSVDRESYYEQYF. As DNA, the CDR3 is TGCAGTGTTGACAGGGAGAGCTACTACGAGCAGTACTTC.

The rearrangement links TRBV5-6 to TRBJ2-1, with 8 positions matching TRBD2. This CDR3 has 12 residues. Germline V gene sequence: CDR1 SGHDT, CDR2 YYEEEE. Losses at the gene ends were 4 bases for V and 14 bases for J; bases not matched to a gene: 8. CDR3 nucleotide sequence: TGTGCCAGCAGCGCCGGCGGGGGGACGGAGTTCTTC. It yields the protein CASSAGGGTEFF.

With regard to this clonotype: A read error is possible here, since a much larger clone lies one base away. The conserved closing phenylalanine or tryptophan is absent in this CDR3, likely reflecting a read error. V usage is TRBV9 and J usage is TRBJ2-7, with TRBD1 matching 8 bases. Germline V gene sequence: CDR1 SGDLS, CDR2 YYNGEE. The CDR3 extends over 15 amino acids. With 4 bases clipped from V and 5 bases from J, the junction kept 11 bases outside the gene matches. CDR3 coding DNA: TGTGCCAGCAGCTGGGGCGGATCGGGACAGGACGAGCAGTACCTC. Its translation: CASSWGGSGQDEQYL.

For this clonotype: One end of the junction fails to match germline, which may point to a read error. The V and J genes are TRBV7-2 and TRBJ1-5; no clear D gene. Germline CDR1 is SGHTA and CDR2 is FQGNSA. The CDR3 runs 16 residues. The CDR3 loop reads CAGSLWLENHNQPQDF. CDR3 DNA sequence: TGTGCCGGCAGCTTATGGTTAGAGAACCACAATCAGCCCCAGGATTTT.